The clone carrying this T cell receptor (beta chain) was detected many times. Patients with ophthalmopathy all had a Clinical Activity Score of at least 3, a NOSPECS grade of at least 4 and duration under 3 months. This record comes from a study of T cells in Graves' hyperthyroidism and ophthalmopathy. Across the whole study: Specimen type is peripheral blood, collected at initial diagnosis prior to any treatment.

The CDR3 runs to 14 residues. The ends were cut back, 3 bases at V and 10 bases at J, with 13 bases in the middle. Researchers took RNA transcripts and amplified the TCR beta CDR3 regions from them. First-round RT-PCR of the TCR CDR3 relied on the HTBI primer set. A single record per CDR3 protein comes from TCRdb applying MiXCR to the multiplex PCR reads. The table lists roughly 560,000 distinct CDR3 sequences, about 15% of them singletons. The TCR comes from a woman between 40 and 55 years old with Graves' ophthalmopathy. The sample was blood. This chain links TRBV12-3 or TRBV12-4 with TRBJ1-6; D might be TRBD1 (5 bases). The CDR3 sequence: CASSLKRGWSPLHF. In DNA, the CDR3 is TGTGCCAGCAGTTTGAAAAGGGGTTGGTCACCCCTCCACTTT.